The entry below describes one T cell receptor beta chain. Its antigen is still unknown. V dropped 1 base and J dropped 3 bases, with 10 bases sitting between them. The CDR3 has 14 amino acids. CDR1 and CDR2 (germline): SEHNR, FQNEAQ (reference sequence). This record comes from a study of CD8+CD57+ T cells in acquired aplastic anemia. Overall study context: Average DNA yield from sorted CD4+ and CD8+ cells was around 3.2 ug. Findings and caveats of the study: No significant difference in CD8+ Simpson's diversity was found between patients and controls. Patients had twenty-nine CD8+ CDR3 sequences in common with controls (the shared set).

The study profiled TCR beta VDJ and CDR3 using genomic DNA as template. TCRdb analysed the reads with MiXCR anew, one entry per CDR3 protein. Seen here are 250,000 to 350,000 distinct CDR3 sequences, roughly 50% observed once, and the top ten hold roughly 8%. The clonotype was recovered from a human donor with severe aplastic anemia or a healthy control (not recorded which). The V call is TRBV7-9, the J call TRBJ2-7; D remains unclear. The sequencing input was sorted CD4+, CD8+, or CD8+CD57+ T cells (not recorded which) from PBMCs. This CDR3 is CASSLGSSLYEQYF. In DNA, the CDR3 is TGTGCCAGCAGCTTAGGTAGTAGCCTCTACGAGCAGTACTTC.